The 27 T cell receptor beta chains presented below share a single source sample, sequenced in a study of CD8 T cells in ankylosing spondylitis. TCRdb reanalysed the 5' RACE reads using MiXCR and keeps one entry per CDR3 protein. The sample yields roughly 130,000 distinct CDR3 sequences, 6.5% to 8.5% seen once. The sequencing sample was made of synovial fluid, either unsorted or a sorted T cell fraction (not recorded which). The receptor source for this set is a male donor with ankylosing spondylitis.

This clonotype appeared many times. The chain recombines TRBV18 with TRBJ2-4, with D possibly called TRBD1 or TRBD2 (5 bases each). Germline-derived CDR1 and CDR2 are KGHSH and LQKENI. The CDR3 consists of 13 residues. Trimming left V 4 bases short and J 8 bases short, with 12 bases between. CDR3 loop: CASSRGEGDIQYF. The CDR3, as DNA: TGTGCCAGCTCACGAGGGGAAGGGGACATTCAGTACTTC.

This clonotype has a handful of counts. The chain joins TRBV12-3 or TRBV12-4 to TRBJ2-7; weak D call: TRBD1 (5 bases). This CDR3 comprises 14 residues. The V and J ends lost 5 bases and 6 bases respectively, with 17 bases between them. CDR3 region: CASSLGLAAAEQYF. CDR3 bases: TGTGCCAGCAGTCTGGGGCTGGCCGCGGCCGAGCAGTACTTC.

This clonotype was found many times. The rearrangement links TRBV7-9 to TRBJ1-1, with D unresolved. V lost 5 bases and J 8 bases, leaving 9 bases between the germline ends. Looked up from germline, CDR1 is SEHNR and CDR2 is FQNEAQ (reference sequence). The CDR3 spans 11 residues. In DNA form, the CDR3 reads TGTGCCAGCAGCCCTAAGGAGGAAGCTTTCTTT. As protein: CASSPKEEAFF.

This clonotype was picked up a small number of times. The rearrangement links TRBV24-1 to TRBJ1-1, with D possibly TRBD1 on 6 matching bases. The CDR3 totals 15 residues. Per the germline V gene, CDR1 is KGHDR and CDR2 is SFDVKD. Trimming took off 9 bases at V and 1 base at J, with 17 bases between the two ends. In DNA form, the CDR3 reads TGTGCCACCTCCCTAGGGGGGCTCGGGAACACTGAAGCTTTCTTT. As protein: CATSLGGLGNTEAFF.

This clonotype was detected many times. A read error may account for a junction end that differs from germline. The chain carries TRBV5-1 and TRBJ1-5; TRBD1 is a possible D gene (6 bases). The germline gives CDR1 SGHRS, CDR2 YFSETQ. There are 15 residues in the CDR3. The CDR3 protein is CASSLDSHSNQPQHF. For the CDR3, the DNA is TGCGCCAGCAGTTTGGACAGTCATAGCAATCAGCCCCAGCATTTT.

V usage is TRBV3-1 and J usage is TRBJ1-2; D is perhaps TRBD1 (5 bases). Germline CDR1 is LGHDT and CDR2 is YNNKEL (reference sequence). V was shortened by 1 base and J by 8 bases, with 11 bases between the two germline ends. This CDR3 contains 13 residues. CDR3 amino acids: CASSQGRDRGYTF. The CDR3 DNA is TGTGCCAGCAGCCAAGGCAGGGATCGGGGCTACACCTTC.

There are many counts of this clonotype. The chain has TRBV18 and TRBJ1-1, with D unclear. V was pared by 3 bases and J by 1 base, with 12 bases between. CDR3 length: 15 amino acids. The germline gives CDR1 KGHSH, CDR2 LQKENI. DNA for the CDR3: TGTGCCAGCTCACCGGGCGACACATCGAACACTGAAGCTTTCTTT. Translating it yields CASSPGDTSNTEAFF.

This clonotype occurred many times. This chain links TRBV5-1 with TRBJ1-1, with a weak D call TRBD1 (6 bases). Germline CDR1 reads SGHRS; CDR2 reads YFSETQ. There are 13 residues in the CDR3. Trimming cost V 5 bases and J 6 bases, with 14 bases left between them. CDR3 DNA sequence: TGCGCCAGCAGATTCGGCGGGACACCTGAAGCTTTCTTT. It codes for CASRFGGTPEAFF.

This clonotype has more than one count but fewer than ten. DNA of the CDR3: TGCGCCAGCAGCTTTTCCGGGAATGAAAAACTGTTTTTT. It translates to CASSFSGNEKLFF. The V gene is TRBV5-1, the J gene TRBJ1-4; D is unresolved. Germline CDR1 SGHRS, CDR2 YFSETQ. V lost 2 bases to trimming and J lost 5 bases, with 7 bases between them. The CDR3 has 13 residues. The variable domain in full, with the rest retrieved from reference TRBV5-1 and TRBJ1-4, is KAGVTQTPRYLIKTRGQQVTLSCSPISGHRSVSWYQQTPGQGLQFLFEYFSETQRNKGNFPGRFSGRQFSNSRSEMNVSTLELGDSALYLCASSFSGNEKLFFGSGTQLSVL.

This clonotype was recorded a few times. The chain combines TRBV3-1 with TRBJ1-1; 7 bases agree with TRBD1. This CDR3 region has 15 residues. After removal of 6 bases from V and 1 base from J, the junction contained 8 bases not matched to a gene. Germline V gene lookup returns CDR1 LGHDT and CDR2 YNNKEL (reference sequence). CDR3 nucleotides: TGTGCCAGCAGTCGGATAGGGGGCTCGAACACTGAAGCTTTCTTT. This gives the protein CASSRIGGSNTEAFF.

This clonotype was counted between two and nine times. The CDR3 loop is CSVDARDGDEQYF. The CDR3 DNA is TGCAGCGTTGATGCCAGGGATGGCGACGAGCAGTACTTC. The V gene is TRBV29-1, the J gene TRBJ2-7; TRBD1 is a possible D gene (5 bases). The length of the CDR3 is 13 residues. CDR1 is SQVTM and CDR2 is ANQGSEA in the germline V gene. V was clipped by 3 bases and J by 5 bases, with 14 bases between them.

The chain is built from TRBV10-3 and TRBJ1-2, with D uncertain. The CDR3 loop spans 14 amino acids. Germline values: CDR1 ENHRY, CDR2 SYGVKD. Between the trimmed V and J ends, which lost 2 bases and 5 bases, there was a span of 12 bases. The CDR3 reads CAISETSGRYGYTF. CDR3 DNA: TGTGCCATCAGTGAGACCTCGGGCAGGTATGGCTACACCTTC.

This clonotype was found many times. The chain links TRBV18 to TRBJ2-5; 10 bases agree with TRBD1. V was clipped by 0 bases and J by 0 bases; unmatched bases: 4. Germline V lookup: CDR1 KGHSH, CDR2 LQKENI. The CDR3 loop spans 17 amino acids. The CDR3: CASSPPRTGGYQETQYF. The CDR3 region has the DNA TGTGCCAGCTCACCACCAAGGACAGGGGGATACCAAGAGACCCAGTACTTC. The full variable domain, with the rest looked up from reference TRBV18 and TRBJ2-5, is NAGVMQNPRHLVRRRGQEARLRCSPMKGHSHVYWYRQLPEEGLKFMVYLQKENIIDESGMPKERFSAEFPKEGPSILRIQQVVRGDSAAYFCASSPPRTGGYQETQYFGPGTRLLVL.

The chain combines TRBV5-4 with TRBJ2-1; 10 positions match TRBD2. The CDR3 spans 16 residues. The V and J ends lost 0 bases and 8 bases, in that order; junction bases with no gene match: 8. Germline lookup yields CDR1 SGHNT and CDR2 YYREEE (reference sequence). The CDR3 loop is CASSLVASGSSDEQFF. For the CDR3, the DNA is TGTGCCAGCAGCTTGGTTGCTAGCGGGAGCTCGGATGAGCAGTTCTTC.

This chain links TRBV5-6 with TRBJ1-2; no definite D call. The V gene lost 4 bases and the J gene lost 1 base, with 5 bases spanning the gap. The germline CDR1 and CDR2 sequences are SGHDT and YYEEEE. This CDR3 contains 12 residues. This chain's CDR3 is CASSPYNYGYTF. CDR3 DNA: TGTGCCAGCAGCCCTTATAACTATGGCTACACCTTC.

In this sample, this clonotype turned up many times. The CDR3 DNA follows: TGTGCCAGCAGCTTATCTCTAGCGGGAACCACCGGGGAGCTGTTTTTT. Amino acid sequence: CASSLSLAGTTGELFF. The J gene is TRBJ2-2, the V gene TRBV7-9; 9 bases align to TRBD2. Germline V gene lookup returns CDR1 SEHNR and CDR2 FQNEAQ (reference sequence). With 2 bases clipped from V and 4 bases from J, the junction kept 5 bases outside the gene matches. The CDR3 length is 16 residues.

This clonotype showed up just a few times. The chain employs TRBV9 and TRBJ2-7; the D call may be TRBD1 or TRBD2 (6 bases each). Germline CDR1 and CDR2: SGDLS and YYNGEE. Trimming removed 0 bases from V and 6 bases from J, with 16 bases in between. This CDR3 spans 15 amino acids. This chain's CDR3 is CASSVAGSWGAEQYF. CDR3 nucleotide sequence: TGTGCCAGCAGCGTAGCTGGTTCCTGGGGGGCCGAGCAGTACTTC.

This clonotype came up a few times. This CDR3 is CASSEGRQETQYF. CDR3 DNA sequence: TGTGCCAGCAGTGAAGGGCGGCAAGAGACCCAGTACTTC. This chain uses TRBV2 with TRBJ2-5, with D unclear. Deletions cut 1 base from V and 2 bases from J, with 5 bases between. The germline CDR1 and CDR2 sequences are SNHLY and FYNNEI. This CDR3 is 13 amino acids long.

At least ten counts were recorded for this clonotype. V gene TRBV20-1 combines with J gene TRBJ2-5; TRBD1 might be the D (7 bases). Germline CDR1 and CDR2: DFQATT and SNEGSKA (reference sequence). The CDR3 loop spans 15 amino acids. V gave up 5 bases and J gave up 1 base, with 17 bases separating them. CDR3 nucleotide sequence: TGCAGTGCTGGGGGGACGACAGGGCGCCAAGAGACCCAGTACTTC. Translating it yields CSAGGTTGRQETQYF.

This clonotype came up many times. This chain uses TRBV12-3 or TRBV12-4 with TRBJ2-3; 9 nucleotides align to TRBD2. The CDR3 covers 15 residues. The trim removed 6 bases at V and 7 bases at J, leaving 11 bases unmatched. This CDR3 reads CASSPGRGGLHTQYF. DNA of the CDR3: TGTGCCAGCAGCCCTGGGCGGGGGGGCTTACATACGCAGTATTTT.

This clonotype has ten or more counts. This chain uses TRBV27 with TRBJ2-2; no clear D. Germline loops: CDR1 MNHEY, CDR2 SMNVEV (reference sequence). The CDR3 runs to 13 residues. V was shortened by 6 bases and J by 4 bases, with 9 bases between the two germline ends. The CDR3 protein is CASSRDLTGELFF. In DNA, the CDR3 is TGTGCCAGCAGCAGAGATCTCACCGGGGAGCTGTTTTTT.

Ten or more counts support this clonotype. The chain carries TRBV10-3 and TRBJ2-5, with 7 nucleotides matching TRBD1. J gave up 3 bases and V 4 bases, and 5 bases lay outside the gene matches. The germline CDR1 and CDR2 sequences are ENHRY and SYGVKD. The CDR3 is 14 residues long. CDR3 residues: CAISGGTVKETQYF. CDR3 DNA sequence: TGTGCCATCAGTGGGGGGACAGTAAAAGAGACCCAGTACTTC.

This clonotype was seen many times. This chain uses TRBV5-1 with TRBJ2-1, with D tentatively TRBD1 or TRBD2 (5 bases each). V dropped 2 bases and J dropped 14 bases, with 23 bases sitting between them. This CDR3 has 15 residues. Germline CDR1 SGHRS, CDR2 YFSETQ. Here the CDR3 DNA reads TGCGCCAGCAGCTTTTCCGGGACCTCCGCCTTGGGGGAGTTCTTC. As protein: CASSFSGTSALGEFF.

The chain has TRBV28 and TRBJ2-5; TRBD2 aligns across 7 bases. V was clipped by 5 bases and J by 4 bases; unmatched bases: 7. The CDR3 has 14 amino acids. Germline-derived CDR1 and CDR2 are MDHEN and SYDVKM. The CDR3 DNA reads TGTGCCAGCAGTACATCAGCGGGATCAGAGACCCAGTACTTC. Protein product: CASSTSAGSETQYF.

Many counts were recorded for this clonotype. This chain links TRBV7-2 with TRBJ2-7; possibly TRBD2 for D (5 bases). The CDR3 loop spans 14 amino acids. Per the germline V gene, CDR1 is SGHTA and CDR2 is FQGNSA. Between the trimmed V and J ends, which lost 5 bases and 4 bases, there was a span of 15 bases. CDR3 region: CASSPRTSPYEQYF. For the CDR3, the DNA is TGTGCCAGCAGCCCGAGGACTTCCCCTTACGAGCAGTACTTC.

The chain employs TRBV19 and TRBJ2-3, with 9 bases identical to TRBD2. With V trimmed by 5 bases and J by 9 bases, 3 bases remained unmatched. Looked up from germline, CDR1 is LNHDA and CDR2 is SQIVND (reference sequence). CDR3 length: 12 amino acids. The CDR3 reads CASSAAGGTQYF. The CDR3 bases are TGTGCCAGTAGTGCCGCGGGGGGGACGCAGTATTTT.

There are many counts of this clonotype. The chain has TRBV9 and TRBJ1-4; D ambiguous. The CDR3 runs 17 residues. V dropped 0 bases and J dropped 2 bases, with 14 bases sitting between them. Germline V gene data show CDR1 as SGDLS and CDR2 as YYNGEE. The CDR3 DNA is TGTGCCAGCAGCGTAGAGAGCGGCGTCGGGACTAATGAAAAACTGTTTTTT. Protein product: CASSVESGVGTNEKLFF. Full variable domain (rest looked up from reference TRBV9 and TRBJ1-4): DSGVTQTPKHLITATGQRVTLRCSPRSGDLSVYWYQQSLDQGLQFLIQYYNGEERAKGNILERFSAQQFPDLHSELNLSSLELGDSALYFCASSVESGVGTNEKLFFGSGTQLSVL.